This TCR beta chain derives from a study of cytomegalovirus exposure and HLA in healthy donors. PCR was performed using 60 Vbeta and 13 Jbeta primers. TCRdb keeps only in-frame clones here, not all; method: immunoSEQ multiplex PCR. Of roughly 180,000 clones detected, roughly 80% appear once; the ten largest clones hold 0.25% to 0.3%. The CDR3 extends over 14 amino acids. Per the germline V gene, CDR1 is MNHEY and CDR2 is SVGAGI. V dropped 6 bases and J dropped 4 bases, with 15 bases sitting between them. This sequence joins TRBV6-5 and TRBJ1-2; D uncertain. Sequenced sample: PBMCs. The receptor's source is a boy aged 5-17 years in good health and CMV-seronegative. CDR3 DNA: TGTGCCAGCAGGTTAAGCGGGGAGGGCTATGGCTACACCTTC. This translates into CASRLSGEGYGYTF.